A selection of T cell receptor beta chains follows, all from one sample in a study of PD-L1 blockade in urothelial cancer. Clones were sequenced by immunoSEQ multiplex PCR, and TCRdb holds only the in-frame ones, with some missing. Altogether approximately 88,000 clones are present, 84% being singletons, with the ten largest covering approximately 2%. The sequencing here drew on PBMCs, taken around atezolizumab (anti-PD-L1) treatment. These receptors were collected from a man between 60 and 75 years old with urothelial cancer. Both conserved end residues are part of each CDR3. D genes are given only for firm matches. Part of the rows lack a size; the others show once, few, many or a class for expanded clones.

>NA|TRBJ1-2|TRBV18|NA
CASSPPGGGTYGYTF
TGTGCCAGCTCACCACCAGGGGGGGGAACCTATGGCTACACCTTC
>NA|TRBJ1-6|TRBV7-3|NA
CASSLWANSPLHF
TGTGCCAGCAGCTTATGGGCTAATTCACCCCTCCACTTT
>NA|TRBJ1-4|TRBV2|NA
CASSLLTGEGEKLFF
TGTGCCAGCAGCCTGTTAACAGGAGAAGGGGAAAAACTGTTTTTT
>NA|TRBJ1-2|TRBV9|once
CASSETGLGYGYTF
TGTGCCAGCAGCGAGACAGGTTTAGGCTATGGCTACACCTTC
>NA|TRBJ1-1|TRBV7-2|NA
CASSSRTRNTEAFF
TGTGCCAGCAGCTCCAGGACAAGGAACACTGAAGCTTTCTTT
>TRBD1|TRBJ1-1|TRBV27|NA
CASSDRVAEAFF
TGTGCCAGCAGCGACAGGGTCGCTGAAGCTTTCTTT
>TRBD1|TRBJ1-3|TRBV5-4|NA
CASTNTQGGVGNTIYF
TGTGCCAGCACGAATACTCAAGGGGGCGTCGGAAACACCATATATTTT
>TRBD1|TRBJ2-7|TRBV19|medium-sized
CASSIGTGGYEQYF
TGTGCCAGTAGTATCGGGACAGGGGGTTACGAGCAGTACTTC
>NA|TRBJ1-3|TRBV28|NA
CASSRAYLGNTIYF
TGTGCCAGCAGCCGAGCTTATCTTGGAAACACCATATATTTT
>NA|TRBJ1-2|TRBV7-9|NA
CASSLAGGFYGYTF
TGTGCCAGCAGTTTGGCGGGGGGATTTTATGGCTACACCTTC
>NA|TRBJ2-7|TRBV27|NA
CASSLLSSYEQYF
TGTGCCAGCAGTTTATTGAGCTCCTACGAGCAGTACTTC
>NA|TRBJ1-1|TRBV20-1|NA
CSVVNTEAFF
TGCAGTGTCGTGAACACTGAAGCTTTCTTT
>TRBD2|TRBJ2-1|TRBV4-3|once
CASSQEAGANNEQFF
TGCGCCAGCAGCCAAGAAGCGGGAGCAAACAATGAGCAGTTCTTC
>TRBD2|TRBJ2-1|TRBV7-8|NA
CASSPGLAGGSSYNEQFF
TGTGCCAGCAGCCCGGGACTAGCGGGAGGTAGCTCCTACAATGAGCAGTTCTTC
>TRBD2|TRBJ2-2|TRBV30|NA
CACGTSGVGTGELFF
TGTGCCTGTGGGACTAGCGGGGTCGGCACCGGGGAGCTGTTTTTT
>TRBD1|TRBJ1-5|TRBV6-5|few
CASSLEQGNQPQHF
TGTGCCAGCAGTTTGGAACAGGGGAATCAGCCCCAGCATTTT
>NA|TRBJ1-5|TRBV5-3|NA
CARRRGTGGNQPQHF
TGTGCCAGAAGGAGGGGGACGGGCGGAAATCAGCCCCAGCATTTT
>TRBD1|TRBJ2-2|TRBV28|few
CASSPSGQGPGGELFF
TGTGCCAGCAGTCCGTCGGGACAGGGGCCCGGTGGGGAGCTGTTTTTT
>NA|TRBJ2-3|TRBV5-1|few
CASSWAQGKGTDTQYF
TGCGCCAGCAGCTGGGCACAGGGAAAGGGCACAGATACGCAGTATTTT
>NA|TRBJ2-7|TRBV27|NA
CASSPGLSSEQYF
TGTGCCAGCAGTCCGGGACTTTCAAGCGAGCAGTACTTC
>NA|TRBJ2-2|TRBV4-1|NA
CASSLGSREVSGELFF
TGCGCCAGCAGCCTCGGTTCTAGGGAGGTCTCCGGGGAGCTGTTTTTT
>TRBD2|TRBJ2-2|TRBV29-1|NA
CSVGGVGTGELFF
TGCAGCGTGGGGGGGGTAGGCACCGGGGAGCTGTTTTTT
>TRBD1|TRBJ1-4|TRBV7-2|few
CASSADRGLFEKLFF
TGTGCCAGCAGCGCCGACAGGGGGCTGTTTGAAAAACTGTTTTTT
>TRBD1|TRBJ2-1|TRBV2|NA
CASAIQGEPYNEQFF
TGTGCCAGCGCCATTCAGGGGGAACCCTACAATGAGCAGTTCTTC
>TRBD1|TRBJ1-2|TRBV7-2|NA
CASSLALSWDRNYGYTF
TGTGCCAGCAGCTTAGCCCTAAGTTGGGACAGGAACTATGGCTACACCTTC
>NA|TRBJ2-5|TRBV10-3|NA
CAISALGETQYF
TGTGCCATCAGTGCCCTCGGAGAGACCCAGTACTTC
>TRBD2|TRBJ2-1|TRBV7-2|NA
CASSPGGGSYNEQFF
TGTGCCAGCAGCCCGGGAGGGGGCTCCTACAATGAGCAGTTCTTC
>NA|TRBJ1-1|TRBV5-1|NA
CASSTGHLNTEAFF
TGCGCCAGCAGCACGGGACATTTGAACACTGAAGCTTTCTTT
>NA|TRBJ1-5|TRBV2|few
CASRMSGDQPQHF
TGTGCCAGCAGAATGTCGGGGGATCAGCCCCAGCATTTT
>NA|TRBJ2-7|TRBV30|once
CAWSALRTYGEQYF
TGTGCCTGGAGTGCACTCCGGACTTACGGCGAGCAGTACTTC
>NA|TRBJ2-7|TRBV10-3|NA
CAISSSGDEQYF
TGTGCCATCAGCTCCTCCGGAGACGAGCAGTACTTC
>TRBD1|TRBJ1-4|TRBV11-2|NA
CASSSYRGTNEKLFF
TGTGCCAGCAGCTCATACAGGGGGACTAATGAAAAACTGTTTTTT
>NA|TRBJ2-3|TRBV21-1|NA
CASSKPLAGTSSTDTQYF
TGTGCCAGCAGCAAACCACTAGCGGGAACTTCTAGCACAGATACGCAGTATTTT
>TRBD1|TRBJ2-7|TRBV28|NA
CASSAPGQGAVGWTYEQYF
TGTGCCAGCAGTGCGCCGGGACAGGGGGCTGTAGGGTGGACCTACGAGCAGTACTTC
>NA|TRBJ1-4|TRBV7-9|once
CASSSRGGTVPNEKLFF
TGTGCCAGCAGTTCTAGGGGGGGTACGGTTCCTAATGAAAAACTGTTTTTT
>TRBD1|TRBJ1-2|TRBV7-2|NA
CASSFGTGVGYTF
TGTGCCAGCAGCTTCGGGACAGGGGTCGGCTACACCTTC
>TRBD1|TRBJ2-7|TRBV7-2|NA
CASSSPGQGFEQYF
TGTGCCAGCAGCTCGCCGGGACAGGGCTTCGAGCAGTACTTC
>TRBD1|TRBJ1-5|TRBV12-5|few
CASGKDRGQPQHF
TGTGCTAGTGGAAAGGACAGGGGGCAGCCCCAGCATTTT
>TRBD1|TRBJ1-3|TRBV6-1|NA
CASSEDTGTVNTIYF
TGTGCCAGCAGTGAAGACACCGGGACAGTCAACACCATATATTTT
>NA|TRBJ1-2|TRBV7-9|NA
CATQKGADYGYTF
TGTGCCACCCAGAAAGGCGCGGATTATGGCTACACCTTC
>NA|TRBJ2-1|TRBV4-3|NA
CASSQDMYRANEQFF
TGCGCCAGCAGCCAAGATATGTACAGGGCGAATGAGCAGTTCTTC
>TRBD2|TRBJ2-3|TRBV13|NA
CASSGPDGGRTDTQYF
TGTGCCAGCAGCGGACCGGACGGCGGGAGAACAGATACGCAGTATTTT
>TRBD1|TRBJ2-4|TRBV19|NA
CASSIPGQAPRGNIQYF
TGTGCCAGTAGTATACCGGGACAGGCTCCCCGGGGAAACATTCAGTACTTC
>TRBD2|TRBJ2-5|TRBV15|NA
CATSRAGGSEETQYF
TGTGCCACCAGCAGAGCCGGGGGGTCGGAGGAGACCCAGTACTTC
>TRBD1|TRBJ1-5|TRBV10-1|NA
CASRDRVTNQPQHF
TGCGCCAGCAGAGACAGGGTGACTAATCAGCCCCAGCATTTT
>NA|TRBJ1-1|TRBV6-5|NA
CASTNIMNTEAFF
TGTGCCAGCACTAATATCATGAACACTGAAGCTTTCTTT
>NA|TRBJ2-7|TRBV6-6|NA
CASSSPSSGQYF
TGTGCCAGCAGTTCGCCCTCCTCGGGGCAGTACTTC
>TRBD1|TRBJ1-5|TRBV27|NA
CASSLVAGGASSNQPQHF
TGTGCCAGCAGTTTAGTGGCAGGGGGAGCTTCTAGCAATCAGCCCCAGCATTTT
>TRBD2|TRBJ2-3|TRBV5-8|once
CASSLVAGDADTQYF
TGTGCCAGCAGCTTGGTGGCGGGGGATGCAGATACGCAGTATTTT
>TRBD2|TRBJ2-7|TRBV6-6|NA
CASSQRTSGNYEQYF
TGTGCCAGCAGCCAAAGGACTAGCGGAAACTACGAGCAGTACTTC
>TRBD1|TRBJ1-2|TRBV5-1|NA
CASSWGTGSDYGYTF
TGCGCCAGCAGCTGGGGGACAGGGTCTGACTATGGCTACACCTTC
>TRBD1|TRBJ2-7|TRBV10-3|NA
CAISDGTGDYEQYF
TGTGCCATCAGTGACGGGACAGGGGACTACGAGCAGTACTTC
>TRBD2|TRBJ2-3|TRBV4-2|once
CASSHISSGSTDTQYF
TGTGCCAGCAGCCACATATCTAGCGGGAGCACAGATACGCAGTATTTT
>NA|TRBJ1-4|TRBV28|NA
CASSLGQSTEKLFF
TGTGCCAGCAGTTTGGGCCAATCGACTGAAAAACTGTTTTTT
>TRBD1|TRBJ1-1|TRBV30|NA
CAWSAPGGYEAFF
TGTGCCTGGAGTGCGCCAGGGGGTTATGAAGCTTTCTTT
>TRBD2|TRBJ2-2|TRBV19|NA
CASSRSGAFSPGELFF
TGTGCCAGTAGTAGAAGCGGGGCCTTTTCCCCGGGGGAGCTGTTTTTT
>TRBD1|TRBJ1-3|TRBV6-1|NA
CASRDRAAGGNTIYF
TGTGCCAGCAGGGACAGGGCGGCTGGTGGAAACACCATATATTTT
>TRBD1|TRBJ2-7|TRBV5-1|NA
CASSLEGQGLHEQYF
TGCGCCAGCAGCTTGGAGGGACAGGGGTTACACGAGCAGTACTTC